Listed below are T cell receptor beta chains from one sample, sequenced in a study of T cell repertoires in cytomegalovirus infection. These receptors have no identified antigens. A single record per CDR3 protein comes from TCRdb applying MiXCR to the reads. The sample shows approximately 74,000 distinct CDR3 sequences, around 42% of them seen only once. The source was CD8+ T cells from cultured PBMCs, collected from culture after CMV antigen stimulation. These receptors were obtained from a human donor in good health (CMV status not recorded). Some clones in this sample may be carry-over from other donors' samples. The CDR3 runs from the conserved cysteine through the conserved F or W. D genes are given only for firm matches. Clone size, where shown, is once, few, many, or a class for clones that have expanded.

abundance,d_gene,v_gene,j_gene,CDR3aa,CDR3nt
few,NA,TRBV7-2,TRBJ2-7,CASSLAPGEAYEQYF,TGTGCCAGCAGCTTAGCGCCCGGGGAAGCCTACGAGCAGTACTTC
many,TRBD2,TRBV4-1,TRBJ2-7,CASSQVLAGVSEQYF,TGCGCCAGCAGCCAAGTTTTAGCGGGGGTTTCTGAGCAGTACTTC
medium-sized,TRBD2,TRBV19,TRBJ2-1,CASSIAGLAGVPSTDEQFF,TGTGCCAGTAGTATAGCGGGGCTAGCGGGGGTCCCATCTACGGATGAGCAGTTCTTC
NA,NA,TRBV6-8,TRBJ2-3,CASSWAVASTDTQYF,TGTGCCAGCAGTTGGGCAGTAGCTAGCACAGATACGCAGTATTTT
NA,TRBD1,TRBV6-1,TRBJ1-2,CASSYGDSKGTF,TGTGCCAGCAGTTACGGGGACAGCAAAGGCACCTTC
NA,TRBD1,TRBV27,TRBJ1-2,CASSSLKTGGALYGYTF,TGTGCCAGCAGTTCACTCAAAACAGGGGGTGCACTCTATGGCTACACCTTC
NA,NA,TRBV7-8,TRBJ1-1,CASSLERSVMNTEAFF,TGTGCCAGCAGCTTAGAGAGGAGCGTGATGAACACTGAAGCTTTCTTT
once,TRBD2,TRBV5-1,TRBJ2-3,CASSWGGVYQLSTDTLYF,TGCGCCAGCAGCTGGGGGGGAGTCTACCAACTCAGCACAGATACGCTGTATTTT
once,NA,TRBV4-1,TRBJ2-7,CASSQAVRGHYEQYF,TGCGCCAGCAGCCAAGCTGTCCGGGGCCACTACGAGCAGTACTTC
NA,NA,TRBV7-4,TRBJ2-4,CASSSAGENKNIQYF,TGTGCCAGCAGCTCAGCAGGGGAGAACAAAAACATTCAGTACTTC
once,TRBD2,TRBV5-6,TRBJ2-7,CASSLAGALYEQYF,TGTGCCAGCAGCTTAGCGGGGGCCCTTTACGAGCAGTACTTC
NA,NA,TRBV27,TRBJ1-5,CASSSVPDAVDQPQHF,TGTGCCAGCAGTTCTGTCCCGGACGCGGTGGATCAGCCCCAGCATTTT
NA,NA,TRBV11-2,TRBJ2-2,CASSLSYGALAGELFF,TGTGCCAGCAGCTTATCGTATGGGGCACTAGCCGGGGAGCTGTTTTTT
NA,TRBD2,TRBV7-9,TRBJ2-7,CASSYRLAGDSYEQYF,TGTGCCAGCAGCTACCGGCTAGCGGGGGATTCTTACGAGCAGTACTTC
many,NA,TRBV7-8,TRBJ2-1,CASSPWALEYNEQFF,TGTGCCAGCAGCCCATGGGCGCTAGAATACAATGAGCAGTTCTTC
few,TRBD1,TRBV19,TRBJ2-2,CASGPFRTGDIAGELFF,TGTGCCAGCGGACCTTTCAGGACAGGGGATATCGCCGGGGAGCTGTTTTTT
NA,TRBD2,TRBV7-2,TRBJ2-1,CASSSARAFAGGNEQFF,TGTGCCAGCAGCTCAGCTCGGGCTTTTGCGGGGGGGAATGAGCAGTTCTTC